These 25 T cell receptor beta chains were all obtained from the same sample, sequenced in a study of OX40 agonist ivuxolimab in advanced cancers. The method was immunoSEQ multiplex PCR; TCRdb's version includes in-frame clones alone and lacks a portion of them. The sample holds more than 75,000 clones, 70% to 90% seen once. The sample here was CD4+ or CD8+ T cells sorted from blood, taken in a trial of the OX40 agonist ivuxolimab. The receptors shown here come from an adult with an advanced solid tumor such as melanoma, head and neck, liver or kidney cancer.

The chain is built from TRBV7-2 and TRBJ2-3; TRBD2 agrees at 10 bases. The CDR3 loop spans 17 amino acids. CDR1 SGHTA and CDR2 FQGNSA come from the germline V gene. The ends lost 5 bases at V and 1 base at J; junction bases unmatched: 9. In DNA, the CDR3 is TGTGCCAGCAGCATGCTAGCGGGGGCGGGGGGCACAGATACGCAGTATTTT. It encodes CASSMLAGAGGTDTQYF.

The V and J genes are TRBV2 and TRBJ2-1; D gene uncertain. The V end lost 10 bases, the J end lost 2 bases, and 15 bases lay between the germline ends. The CDR3 extends over 14 amino acids. Looked up from germline, CDR1 is SNHLY and CDR2 is FYNNEI. DNA for the CDR3: TGTGCCACCCTTGGGGATGGACCCTACAATGAGCAGTTCTTC. Translated: CATLGDGPYNEQFF. The whole variable domain, remainder taken from reference TRBV2 and TRBJ2-1, is EPEVTQTPSHQVTQMGQEVILRCVPISNHLYFYWYRQILGQKVEFLVSFYNNEISEKSEIFDDQFSVERPDGSNFTLKIRSTKLEDSAMYFCATLGDGPYNEQFFGPGTRLTVL.

This chain joins TRBV6-4 and TRBJ1-3; no definite D call. The CDR3 is 16 residues long. V shed 7 bases and J shed 0 bases, with 16 bases lying between them. Per the germline V gene, CDR1 is MRHNA and CDR2 is SNTAGT. CDR3 coding DNA: TGTGCCAGCACTGAGACCCTTCGGCTCTCTGGAAACACCATATATTTT. This encodes CASTETLRLSGNTIYF.

V usage is TRBV9 and J usage is TRBJ1-2; D gene unclear. CDR1 and CDR2 (germline): SGDLS, YYNGEE. Trimming pared 4 bases from V and 10 bases from J, leaving 20 bases between. The CDR3 spans 14 residues. As DNA, the CDR3 is TGTGCCAGCAGCCCTTCTGATTGGGGTTGGGACTACACCTTC. Residues: CASSPSDWGWDYTF.

The rearrangement uses TRBV9 and TRBJ2-3, with no clear D. Trimming stripped 4 bases from V and 2 bases from J, with 11 bases between. This CDR3 has 14 residues. Germline CDR1 is SGDLS and CDR2 is YYNGEE. CDR3 nucleotide sequence: TGTGCCAGCAGCTATCGTGGAGCCACAGATACGCAGTATTTT. This encodes CASSYRGATDTQYF.

The chain joins TRBV5-5 to TRBJ2-7, with 9 bases aligning to TRBD1. Germline trimming cut 3 bases from V and 5 bases from J; bases unmatched to any gene: 6. The CDR3 extends over 14 amino acids. The V gene's germline CDR1 is SGHKS and CDR2 YYEKEE (reference sequence). In DNA, the CDR3 is TGTGCCAGCAGCTCTAGGACAGGGGTAGACGAGCAGTACTTC. Protein product: CASSSRTGVDEQYF. The variable domain in full, completed from reference TRBV5-5 and TRBJ2-7, reads DAGVTQSPTHLIKTRGQQVTLRCSPISGHKSVSWYQQVLGQGPQFIFQYYEKEERGRGNFPDRFSARQFPNYSSELNVNALLLGDSALYLCASSSRTGVDEQYFGPGTRLTVT.

The CDR3 here is CASSERGSGAYNEQFF. Written as DNA, the CDR3 is TGTGCCAGCAGTGAACGGGGTAGCGGGGCATACAATGAGCAGTTCTTC. The chain uses TRBV6-4 and TRBJ2-1; TRBD2 agrees at 8 bases. In germline, CDR1 is MRHNA, CDR2 SNTAGT. With 3 bases clipped from V and 4 bases from J, the junction kept 8 bases outside the gene matches. The CDR3 contains 16 residues.

The chain has TRBV6-1 and TRBJ2-1, with 12 bases matching TRBD2. V trimming: 4 bases; J trimming: 3 bases; junction bases outside the gene matches: 1. CDR1 MNHNS and CDR2 SASEGT come from the germline V gene. The CDR3 sequence is 15 residues long. CDR3: CASSASGRVYNEQFF. The DNA of the CDR3 is TGTGCCAGCAGTGCTAGCGGGAGGGTCTACAATGAGCAGTTCTTC.

The sample holds one count of this clone. The sample has other DNA sequences that encode this CDR3 too. This chain's CDR3 is CASSLGFSGLPTYEQYF. CDR3 DNA: TGTGCCAGCAGCTTGGGTTTTTCGGGACTACCAACCTACGAGCAGTACTTC. J is TRBJ2-7 and V is TRBV5-6, with TRBD2 matching over 7 bases. Germline V gene data show CDR1 as SGHDT and CDR2 as YYEEEE. There are 17 residues in the CDR3. Unmatched junction bases numbered 11, after V lost 0 bases and J lost 2 bases.

The chain links TRBV7-9 to TRBJ2-1; D is unclear. Germline V gene lookup returns CDR1 SEHNR and CDR2 FQNEAQ (reference sequence). The ends were cut back, 7 bases at V and 4 bases at J, with 26 bases in the middle. The CDR3 sequence is 18 residues long. This CDR3 is CASTYSGGSLKNYNEQFF. DNA of the CDR3: TGTGCCAGCACTTATTCGGGTGGATCTCTAAAAAATTACAATGAGCAGTTCTTC.

The chain is built from TRBV5-5 and TRBJ1-1, with D unresolved. V was trimmed by 4 bases and J by 1 base, leaving 14 bases between them. CDR1 and CDR2 from the germline V gene are SGHKS and YYEKEE (reference sequence). CDR3 length equals 15 residues. DNA of the CDR3: TGTGCCAGCAGCCCCGTTAGGTGGGGGAACACTGAAGCTTTCTTT. It specifies CASSPVRWGNTEAFF.

The chain couples TRBV6-1 to TRBJ1-1; D is uncertain. V was shortened by 7 bases and J by 4 bases, with 16 bases between the two germline ends. CDR1 MNHNS and CDR2 SASEGT come from the germline V gene. This CDR3 has 14 amino acids. The chain's CDR3 is CASTSRGKGTEAFF. The DNA of the CDR3 is TGTGCCAGCACCAGCCGAGGTAAGGGCACTGAAGCTTTCTTT.

This chain links TRBV19 with TRBJ1-1, with D hard to call. The CDR3 totals 14 residues. Germline values: CDR1 LNHDA, CDR2 SQIVND (reference sequence). The V end lost 4 bases, the J end lost 1 base, and 10 bases lay between the germline ends. CDR3 in amino acids: CASSNGWGNTEAFF. In nucleotides, the CDR3 is TGTGCCAGTAGTAATGGGTGGGGGAACACTGAAGCTTTCTTT. Combining the CDR3 with reference TRBV19 and TRBJ1-1 gives the whole variable domain DGGITQSPKYLFRKEGQNVTLSCEQNLNHDAMYWYRQDPGQGLRLIYYSQIVNDFQKGDIAEGYSVSREKKESFPLTVTSAQKNPTAFYLCASSNGWGNTEAFFGQGTRLTVV.

The gene calls are TRBV9 and TRBJ1-4; no firm D call. Germline V gives CDR1 SGDLS, CDR2 YYNGEE. This CDR3 has 14 amino acids. V lost 4 bases, J lost 3 bases, and 10 bases lay in between. The CDR3 loop reads CASSIAGANEKLFF. CDR3 bases: TGTGCCAGCAGCATTGCAGGAGCTAATGAAAAACTGTTTTTT.

The gene calls are TRBV7-9 and TRBJ2-3, with 9 bases matching TRBD2. There are 15 residues in the CDR3. With 6 bases clipped from V and 4 bases from J, the junction kept 8 bases outside the gene matches. Germline V gene data show CDR1 as SEHNR and CDR2 as FQNEAQ (reference sequence). The CDR3 reads CASRWTSEASDTQYF. CDR3 sequence (DNA): TGTGCCAGCAGATGGACTAGCGAGGCGTCAGATACGCAGTATTTT. Drawing the rest from reference TRBV7-9 and TRBJ2-3, the complete variable domain is DTGVSQNPRHKITKRGQNVTFRCDPISEHNRLYWYRQTLGQGPEFLTYFQNEAQLEKSRLLSDRFSAERPKGSFSTLEIQRTEQGDSAMYLCASRWTSEASDTQYFGPGTRLTVL.

This rearrangement joins TRBV7-2 to TRBJ2-7; TRBD2 agrees at 7 bases. This CDR3 is 15 amino acids long. The V and J ends lost 4 bases and 9 bases, in that order; junction bases with no gene match: 15. Germline CDR1 and CDR2: SGHTA and FQGNSA. The CDR3 sequence: CASSSSSGALLGQYF. DNA of the CDR3: TGTGCCAGCAGCTCTTCTAGCGGAGCCCTTTTGGGGCAGTACTTC. The full variable domain, with the rest looked up from reference TRBV7-2 and TRBJ2-7, is GAGVSQSPSNKVTEKGKDVELRCDPISGHTALYWYRQSLGQGLEFLIYFQGNSAPDKSGLPSDRFSAERTGGSVSTLTIQRTQQEDSAVYLCASSSSSGALLGQYFGPGTRLTVT.

The chain couples TRBV10-1 to TRBJ2-7, with no clear D. In germline, CDR1 is WNHNN, CDR2 SYGVQD (reference sequence). The germline V and J ends were trimmed by 0 bases and 5 bases, with 11 bases remaining between them. The CDR3 has 14 residues. The chain's CDR3 is CASSESYGVDEQYF. The CDR3 coding sequence is TGCGCCAGCAGTGAGTCCTATGGGGTTGACGAGCAGTACTTC.

The rearrangement uses TRBV11-1 and TRBJ2-3; weak D call: TRBD2 (6 bases). This CDR3 contains 15 residues. CDR1 and CDR2 from the germline V gene are SGHAT and FQDESV (reference sequence). Trimming shortened V by 4 bases and J by 0 bases, and 11 bases separated the two germline ends. In DNA, the CDR3 is TGTGCCAGCAGCTGGGGGACTTCTAGCACAGATACGCAGTATTTT. Encoded protein: CASSWGTSSTDTQYF.

The sample holds one count of this clone. V usage is TRBV19 and J usage is TRBJ1-1; D is unclear. V dropped 5 bases and J dropped 5 bases, with 18 bases sitting between them. Germline lookup yields CDR1 LNHDA and CDR2 SQIVND (reference sequence). This CDR3 has 15 residues. The CDR3 DNA is TGTGCCAGTAGTCCCCCGGGAGGGCGCGTTACTGAAGCTTTCTTT. The encoded protein is CASSPPGGRVTEAFF.

This chain uses TRBV7-2 with TRBJ1-1; D not certain. This CDR3 contains 13 residues. V lost 3 bases and J 1 base, leaving 6 bases between the germline ends. CDR1 is SGHTA, CDR2 FQGNSA, per germline. For the CDR3, the DNA is TGTGCCAGCAGCTTCCGGGAGAACACTGAAGCTTTCTTT. The encoded protein is CASSFRENTEAFF.

The chain has TRBV7-9 and TRBJ2-3, with 10 bases aligning to TRBD2. The germline CDR1 and CDR2 sequences are SEHNR and FQNEAQ (reference sequence). The CDR3 sequence is 17 residues long. Germline trimming cut 0 bases from V and 1 base from J; bases unmatched to any gene: 4. CDR3 DNA: TGTGCCAGCAGCTTAGCGGCTAGCGGGGGTGGCACAGATACGCAGTATTTT. Translating gives CASSLAASGGGTDTQYF.

This clone was seen just once. V gene TRBV2 combines with J gene TRBJ2-7, with TRBD1 identical over 7 bases. Germline V CDR1 and CDR2: SNHLY, FYNNEI. The CDR3 has 13 residues. J was trimmed by 5 bases and V by 6 bases; bases with no gene match: 7. CDR3 amino acids: CASSHRGGDEQYF. The CDR3 nucleotides are TGTGCCAGCAGCCACAGGGGCGGCGACGAGCAGTACTTC.

This chain links TRBV7-2 with TRBJ2-3; D possibly corresponds to TRBD1 (5 bases). The V gene lost 5 bases and the J gene lost 10 bases, with 13 bases spanning the gap. Per germline, CDR1 SGHTA and CDR2 FQGNSA. The CDR3 has 12 amino acids. The CDR3 region has the DNA TGTGCCAGCAGCCCCCAGACAGAACCGCAGTATTTT. Translation: CASSPQTEPQYF.

This clone was seen only once. The CDR3 nucleotides are TGTGCCAGTTCCATTGGGGACAGGCCCACCGGGGAGCTGTTTTTT. Translated, it gives CASSIGDRPTGELFF. The chain has TRBV19 and TRBJ2-2; 8 bases line up with TRBD1. Germline V CDR1 and CDR2: LNHDA, SQIVND (reference sequence). The CDR3 has 15 amino acids. The ends lost 8 bases at V and 4 bases at J; junction bases unmatched: 9. Filled out from reference TRBV19 and TRBJ2-2, the complete variable domain reads DGGITQSPKYLFRKEGQNVTLSCEQNLNHDAMYWYRQDPGQGLRLIYYSQIVNDFQKGDIAEGYSVSREKKESFPLTVTSAQKNPTAFYLCASSIGDRPTGELFFGEGSRLTVL.

The chain joins TRBV28 to TRBJ1-3; tentative D call: TRBD1 (6 bases). V lost 4 bases and J lost 0, with 10 bases in between. The V gene's germline CDR1 is MDHEN and CDR2 SYDVKM. This CDR3 spans 15 amino acids. The CDR3 DNA reads as TGTGCCAGCAGTTCGGGGGACAACTCTGGAAACACCATATATTTT. Its translation is CASSSGDNSGNTIYF.